This T cell receptor (beta chain) comes out of a study of T cells in localized non-small cell lung cancer. Findings and limits, study-wide: Highest T cell clonality was seen in uninvolved adjacent lung, surpassing that measured in tumor. Within adjacent lung there appeared a median about 54 of the top 100 tumor clones. A single tumor region was sequenced, leaving heterogeneity possible.

Concerning this clone: Its antigen remains unknown.

Here immunoSEQ multiplex PCR was the method, and the copy in TCRdb shows in-frame clones only, minus some. The table records roughly 39,000 clones, 75% to 85% of them present only once. The CDR3 contains 13 residues. V shed 0 bases and J shed 6 bases, with 8 bases lying between them. Germline assignment: CDR1 SEHNR and CDR2 FQNEAQ (reference sequence). The chain employs TRBV7-9 and TRBJ1-1; D uncertain. This clonotype was obtained from a woman aged 40 to 75 with stage II squamous cell lung carcinoma. The source material was PBMCs, sampled before any cancer treatment. CDR3 DNA sequence: TGTGCCAGCAGCTTAGCGCTCATCTCTGAAGCTTTCTTT. As protein: CASSLALISEAFF.